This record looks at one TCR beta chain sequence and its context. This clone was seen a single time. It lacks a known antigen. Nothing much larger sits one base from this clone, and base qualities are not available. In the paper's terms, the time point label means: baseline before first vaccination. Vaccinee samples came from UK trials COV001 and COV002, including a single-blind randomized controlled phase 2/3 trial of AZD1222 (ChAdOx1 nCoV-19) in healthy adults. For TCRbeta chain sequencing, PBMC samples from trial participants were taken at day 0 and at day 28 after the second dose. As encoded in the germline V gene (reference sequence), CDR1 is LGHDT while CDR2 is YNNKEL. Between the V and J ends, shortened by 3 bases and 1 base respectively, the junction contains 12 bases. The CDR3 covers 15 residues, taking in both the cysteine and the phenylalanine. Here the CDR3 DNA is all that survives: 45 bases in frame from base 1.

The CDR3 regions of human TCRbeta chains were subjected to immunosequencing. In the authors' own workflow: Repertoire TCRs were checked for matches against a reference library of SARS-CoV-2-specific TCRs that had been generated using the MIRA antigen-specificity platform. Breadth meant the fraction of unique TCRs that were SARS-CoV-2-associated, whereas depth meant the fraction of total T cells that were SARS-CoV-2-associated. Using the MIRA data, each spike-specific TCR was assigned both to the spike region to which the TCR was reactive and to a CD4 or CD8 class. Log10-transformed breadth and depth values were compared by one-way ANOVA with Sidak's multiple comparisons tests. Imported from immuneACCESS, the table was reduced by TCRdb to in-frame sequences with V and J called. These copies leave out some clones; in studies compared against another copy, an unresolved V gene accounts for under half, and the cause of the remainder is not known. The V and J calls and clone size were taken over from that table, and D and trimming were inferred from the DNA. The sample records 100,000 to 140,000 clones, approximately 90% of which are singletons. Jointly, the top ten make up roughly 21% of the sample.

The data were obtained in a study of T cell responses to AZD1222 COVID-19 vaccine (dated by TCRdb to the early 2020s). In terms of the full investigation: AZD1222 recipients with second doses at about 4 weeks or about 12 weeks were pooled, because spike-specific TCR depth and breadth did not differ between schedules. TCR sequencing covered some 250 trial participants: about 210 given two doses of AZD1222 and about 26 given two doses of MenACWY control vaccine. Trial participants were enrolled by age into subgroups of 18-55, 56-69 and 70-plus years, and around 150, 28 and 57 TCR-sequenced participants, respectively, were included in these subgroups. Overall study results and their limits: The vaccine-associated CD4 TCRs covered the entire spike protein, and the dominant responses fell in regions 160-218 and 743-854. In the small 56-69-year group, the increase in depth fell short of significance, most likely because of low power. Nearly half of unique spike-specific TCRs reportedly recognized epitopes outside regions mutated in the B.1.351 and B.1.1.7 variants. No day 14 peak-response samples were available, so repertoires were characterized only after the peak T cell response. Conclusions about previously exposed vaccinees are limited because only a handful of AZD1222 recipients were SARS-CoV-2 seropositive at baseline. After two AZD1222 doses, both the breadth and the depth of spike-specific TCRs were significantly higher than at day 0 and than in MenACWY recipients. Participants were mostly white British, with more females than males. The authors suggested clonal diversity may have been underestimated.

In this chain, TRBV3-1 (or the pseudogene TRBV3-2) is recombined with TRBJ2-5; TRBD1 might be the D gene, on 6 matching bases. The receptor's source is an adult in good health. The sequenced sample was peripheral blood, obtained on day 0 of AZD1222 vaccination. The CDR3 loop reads CASSQGQGRQETQYF. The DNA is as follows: TGTGCCAGCAGCCAGGGACAAGGACGCCAAGAGACCCAGTACTTC.